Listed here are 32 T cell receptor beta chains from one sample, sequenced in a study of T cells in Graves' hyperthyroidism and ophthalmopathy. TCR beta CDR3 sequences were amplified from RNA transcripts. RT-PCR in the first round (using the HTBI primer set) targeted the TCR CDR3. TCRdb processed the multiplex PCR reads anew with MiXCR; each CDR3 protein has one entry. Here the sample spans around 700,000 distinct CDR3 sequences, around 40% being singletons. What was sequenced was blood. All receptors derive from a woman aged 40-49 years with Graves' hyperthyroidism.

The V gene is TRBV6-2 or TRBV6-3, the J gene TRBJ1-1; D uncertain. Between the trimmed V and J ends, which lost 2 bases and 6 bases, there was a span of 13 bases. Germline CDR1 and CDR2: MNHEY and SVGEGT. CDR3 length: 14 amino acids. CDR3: CASSYPQMRAEAFF. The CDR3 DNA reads TGTGCCAGCAGTTACCCTCAAATGAGGGCTGAAGCTTTCTTT.

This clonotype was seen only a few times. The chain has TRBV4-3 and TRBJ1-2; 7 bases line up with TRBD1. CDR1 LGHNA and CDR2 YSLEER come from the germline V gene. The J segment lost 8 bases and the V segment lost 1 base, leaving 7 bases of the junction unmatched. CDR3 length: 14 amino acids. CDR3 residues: CASSQGQTGAGYTF. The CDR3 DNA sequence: TGCGCCAGCAGCCAAGGACAAACAGGGGCAGGCTACACCTTC.

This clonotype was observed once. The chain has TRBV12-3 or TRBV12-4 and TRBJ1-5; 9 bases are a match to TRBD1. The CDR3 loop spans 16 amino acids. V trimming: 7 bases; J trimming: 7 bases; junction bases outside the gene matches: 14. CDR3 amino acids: CASTNSGTGTGQPQHF. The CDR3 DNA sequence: TGTGCCAGCACGAACTCCGGGACAGGGACTGGACAGCCCCAGCATTTT.

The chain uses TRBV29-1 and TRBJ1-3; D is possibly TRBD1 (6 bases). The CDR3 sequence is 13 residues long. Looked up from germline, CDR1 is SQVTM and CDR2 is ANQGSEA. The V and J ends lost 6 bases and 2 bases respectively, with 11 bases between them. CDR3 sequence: CSVFTGTGNTIYF. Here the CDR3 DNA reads TGCAGCGTATTTACAGGGACTGGAAACACCATATATTTT.

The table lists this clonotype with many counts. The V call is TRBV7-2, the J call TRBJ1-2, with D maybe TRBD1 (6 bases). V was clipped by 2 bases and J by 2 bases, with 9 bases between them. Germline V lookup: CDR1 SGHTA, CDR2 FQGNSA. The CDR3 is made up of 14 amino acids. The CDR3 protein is CASSLYQGNYGYTF. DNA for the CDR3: TGTGCCAGCAGCTTATATCAGGGGAACTATGGCTACACCTTC.

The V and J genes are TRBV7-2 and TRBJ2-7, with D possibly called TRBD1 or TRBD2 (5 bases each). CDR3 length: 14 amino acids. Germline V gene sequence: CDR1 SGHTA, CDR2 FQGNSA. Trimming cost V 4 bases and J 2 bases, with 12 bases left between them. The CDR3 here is CASSSEGRAYEQYF. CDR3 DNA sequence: TGTGCCAGCAGCTCCGAGGGACGGGCCTACGAGCAGTACTTC.

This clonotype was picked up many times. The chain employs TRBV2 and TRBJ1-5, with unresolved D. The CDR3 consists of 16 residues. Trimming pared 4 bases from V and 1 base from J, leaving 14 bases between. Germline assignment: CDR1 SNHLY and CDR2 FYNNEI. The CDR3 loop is CASSGARMVSNQPQHF. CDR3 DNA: TGTGCCAGCAGTGGGGCGAGGATGGTGAGCAATCAGCCCCAGCATTTT.

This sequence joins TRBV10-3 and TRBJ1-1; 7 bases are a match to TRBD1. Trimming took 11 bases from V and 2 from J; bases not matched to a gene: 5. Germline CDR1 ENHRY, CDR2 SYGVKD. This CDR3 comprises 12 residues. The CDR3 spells CAVQGPNTEAFF. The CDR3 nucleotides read TGTGCCGTACAGGGGCCAAACACTGAAGCTTTCTTT.

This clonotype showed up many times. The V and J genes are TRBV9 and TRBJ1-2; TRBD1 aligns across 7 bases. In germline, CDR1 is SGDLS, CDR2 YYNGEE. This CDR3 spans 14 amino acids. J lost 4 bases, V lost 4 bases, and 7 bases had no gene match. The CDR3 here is CASSSWTGTYGYTF. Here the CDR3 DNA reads TGTGCCAGCAGCTCGTGGACAGGAACCTATGGCTACACCTTC. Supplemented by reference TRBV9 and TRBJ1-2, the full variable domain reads DSGVTQTPKHLITATGQRVTLRCSPRSGDLSVYWYQQSLDQGLQFLIQYYNGEERAKGNILERFSAQQFPDLHSELNLSSLELGDSALYFCASSSWTGTYGYTFGSGTRLTVV.

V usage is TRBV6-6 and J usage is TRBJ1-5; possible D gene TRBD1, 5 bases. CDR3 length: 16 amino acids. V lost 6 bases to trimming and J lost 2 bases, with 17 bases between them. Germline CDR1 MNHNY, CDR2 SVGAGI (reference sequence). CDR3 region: CASSPRVREGNQPQHF. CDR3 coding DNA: TGTGCCAGCAGCCCCAGGGTGAGGGAGGGCAATCAGCCCCAGCATTTT.

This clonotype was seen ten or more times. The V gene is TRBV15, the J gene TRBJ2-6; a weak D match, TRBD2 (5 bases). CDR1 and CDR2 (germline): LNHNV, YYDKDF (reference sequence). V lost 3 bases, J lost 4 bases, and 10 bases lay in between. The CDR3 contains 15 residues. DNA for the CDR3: TGTGCCACCAGCAGGACCTCGGGGGGGGCCAACGTCCTGACTTTC. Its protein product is CATSRTSGGANVLTF.

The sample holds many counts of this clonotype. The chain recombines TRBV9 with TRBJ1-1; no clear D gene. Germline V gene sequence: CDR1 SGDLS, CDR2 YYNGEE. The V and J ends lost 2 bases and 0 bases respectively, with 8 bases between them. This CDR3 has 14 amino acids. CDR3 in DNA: TGTGCCAGCAGCGTTCGAAGCATGAACACTGAAGCTTTCTTT. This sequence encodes CASSVRSMNTEAFF.

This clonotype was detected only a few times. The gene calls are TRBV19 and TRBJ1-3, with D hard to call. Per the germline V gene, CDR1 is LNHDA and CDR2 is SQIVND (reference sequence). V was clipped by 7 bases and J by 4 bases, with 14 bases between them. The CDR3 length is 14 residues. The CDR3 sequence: CASISRGSGNTIYF. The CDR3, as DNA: TGTGCCAGTATATCCCGCGGCTCCGGAAACACCATATATTTT.

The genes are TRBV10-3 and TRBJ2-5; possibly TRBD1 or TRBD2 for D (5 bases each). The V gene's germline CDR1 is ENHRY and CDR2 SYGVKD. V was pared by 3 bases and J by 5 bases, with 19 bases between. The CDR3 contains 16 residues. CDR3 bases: TGTGCCATCAGTGAACGGCCCACGGGACGGCCGGAGACCCAGTACTTC. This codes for CAISERPTGRPETQYF.

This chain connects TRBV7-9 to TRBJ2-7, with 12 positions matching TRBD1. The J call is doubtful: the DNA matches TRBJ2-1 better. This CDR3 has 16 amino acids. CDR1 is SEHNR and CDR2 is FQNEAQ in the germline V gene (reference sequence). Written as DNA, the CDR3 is TGTGCCAGCAGCTCCCTCGGGACAGGGGGCGGGAATGAGCAGTTCTTC. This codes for CASSSLGTGGGNEQFF.

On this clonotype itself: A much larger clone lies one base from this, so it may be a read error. Written as DNA, the CDR3 is TGTGCCATCAGTAGGGGTCTGAATGGCTACACCTTC. Its translation is CAISRGLNGYTF. This rearrangement joins TRBV10-3 to TRBJ1-2; D is perhaps TRBD1 (5 bases). This CDR3 is built from 12 residues. Germline V gene lookup returns CDR1 ENHRY and CDR2 SYGVKD. Trimming removed 5 bases from V and 6 bases from J, with 10 bases in between.

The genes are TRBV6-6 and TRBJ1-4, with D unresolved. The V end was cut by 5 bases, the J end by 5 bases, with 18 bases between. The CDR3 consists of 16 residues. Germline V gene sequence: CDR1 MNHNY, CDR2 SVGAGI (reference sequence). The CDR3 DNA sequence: TGTGCCAGCAGTCCTAGAGGGAGCGGCTTCAATGAAAAACTGTTTTTT. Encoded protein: CASSPRGSGFNEKLFF.

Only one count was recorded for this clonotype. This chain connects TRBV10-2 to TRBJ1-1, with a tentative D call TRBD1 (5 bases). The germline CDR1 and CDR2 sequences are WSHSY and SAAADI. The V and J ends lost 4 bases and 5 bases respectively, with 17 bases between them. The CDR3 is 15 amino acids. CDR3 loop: CASSARGPGGTEAFF. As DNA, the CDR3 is TGCGCCAGCAGTGCTAGGGGCCCGGGTGGAACTGAAGCTTTCTTT.

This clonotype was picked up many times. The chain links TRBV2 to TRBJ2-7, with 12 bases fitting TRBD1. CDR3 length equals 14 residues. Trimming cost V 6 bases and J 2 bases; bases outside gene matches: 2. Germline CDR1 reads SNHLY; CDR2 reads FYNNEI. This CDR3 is CASSRDRGPYEQYF. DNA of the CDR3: TGTGCCAGCAGCCGGGACAGGGGGCCCTACGAGCAGTACTTC.

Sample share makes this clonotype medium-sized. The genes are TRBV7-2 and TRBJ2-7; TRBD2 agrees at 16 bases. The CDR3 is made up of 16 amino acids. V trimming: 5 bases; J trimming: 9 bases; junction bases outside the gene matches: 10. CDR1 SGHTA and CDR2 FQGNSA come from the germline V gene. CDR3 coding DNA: TGTGCCAGCAGCCCCGGGACTAGCGGGGGGGCCGCTAGGCAGTACTTC. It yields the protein CASSPGTSGGAARQYF. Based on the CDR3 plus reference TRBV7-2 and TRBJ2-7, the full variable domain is GAGVSQSPSNKVTEKGKDVELRCDPISGHTALYWYRQSLGQGLEFLIYFQGNSAPDKSGLPSDRFSAERTGGSVSTLTIQRTQQEDSAVYLCASSPGTSGGAARQYFGPGTRLTVT.

The CDR3 coding sequence is TGTGCCAGTAGTATAACCGGGACGCACTACGAGCAGTACTTC. This sequence encodes CASSITGTHYEQYF. The chain joins TRBV19 to TRBJ2-7; D might be TRBD1 or TRBD2, each matching 5 bases. This CDR3 region has 14 residues. The germline CDR1 and CDR2 sequences are LNHDA and SQIVND (reference sequence). V was pared by 2 bases and J by 3 bases, with 11 bases between.

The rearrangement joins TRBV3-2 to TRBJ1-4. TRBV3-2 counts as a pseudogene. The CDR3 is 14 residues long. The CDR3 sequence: CASSQGRDSEKLFF. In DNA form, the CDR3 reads TGTGCCAGCAGCCAAGGGAGGGATTCCGAAAAACTGTTTTTT.

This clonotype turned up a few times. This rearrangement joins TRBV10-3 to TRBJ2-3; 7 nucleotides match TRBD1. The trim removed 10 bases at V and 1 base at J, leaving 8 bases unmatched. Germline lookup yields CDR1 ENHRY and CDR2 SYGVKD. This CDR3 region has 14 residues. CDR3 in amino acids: CASRQGVGTDTQYF. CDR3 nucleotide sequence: TGTGCCAGCCGACAGGGAGTCGGCACAGATACGCAGTATTTT.

In DNA form, the CDR3 reads TGTGCCAGCAGCTCCGGGGGGAGCAATGAGCAGTTCTTC. Translated: CASSSGGSNEQFF. V is TRBV7-8 and J is TRBJ2-7; 7 nucleotides align to TRBD2. The tail of the sequence fits TRBJ2-1 better, so the J call may be wrong. CDR3 length: 13 residues. The germline gives CDR1 SGHVS, CDR2 FQNEAQ.

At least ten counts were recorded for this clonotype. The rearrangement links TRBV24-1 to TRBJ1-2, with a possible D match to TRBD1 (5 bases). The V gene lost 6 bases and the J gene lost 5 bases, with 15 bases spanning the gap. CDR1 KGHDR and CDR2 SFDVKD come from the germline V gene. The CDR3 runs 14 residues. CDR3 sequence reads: CATSRVPGDYGYTF. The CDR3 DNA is TGTGCCACCAGTCGGGTTCCGGGGGATTATGGCTACACCTTC.

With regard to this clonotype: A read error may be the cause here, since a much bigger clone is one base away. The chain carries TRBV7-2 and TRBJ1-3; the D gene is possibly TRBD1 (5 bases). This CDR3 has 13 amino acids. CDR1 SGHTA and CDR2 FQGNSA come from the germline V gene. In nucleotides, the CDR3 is TGTGCCAGCAGCTGGGGGGATGGAAACGCCATATATTTT. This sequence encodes CASSWGDGNAIYF.

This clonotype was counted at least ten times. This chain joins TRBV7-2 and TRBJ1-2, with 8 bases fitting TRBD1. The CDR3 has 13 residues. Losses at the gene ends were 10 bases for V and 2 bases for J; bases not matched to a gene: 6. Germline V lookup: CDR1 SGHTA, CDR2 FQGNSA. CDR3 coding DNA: TGTGCCATCTCGGACAGGGACAACTATGGCTACACCTTC. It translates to CAISDRDNYGYTF. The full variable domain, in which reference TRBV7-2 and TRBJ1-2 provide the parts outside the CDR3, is GAGVSQSPSNKVTEKGKDVELRCDPISGHTALYWYRQSLGQGLEFLIYFQGNSAPDKSGLPSDRFSAERTGGSVSTLTIQRTQQEDSAVYLCAISDRDNYGYTFGSGTRLTVV.

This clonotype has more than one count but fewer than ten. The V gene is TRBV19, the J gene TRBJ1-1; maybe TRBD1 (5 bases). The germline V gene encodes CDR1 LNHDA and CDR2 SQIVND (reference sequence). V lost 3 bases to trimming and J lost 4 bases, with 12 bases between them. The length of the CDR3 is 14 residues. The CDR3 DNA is TGTGCCAGTAGTATTAGTAATGGGGGCACTGAAGCTTTCTTT. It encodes CASSISNGGTEAFF.

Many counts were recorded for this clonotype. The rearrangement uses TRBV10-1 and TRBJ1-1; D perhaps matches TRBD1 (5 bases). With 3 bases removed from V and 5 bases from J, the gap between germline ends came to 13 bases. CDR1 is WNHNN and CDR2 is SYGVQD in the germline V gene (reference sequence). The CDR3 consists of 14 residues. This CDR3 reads CASSDTGRGTEAFF. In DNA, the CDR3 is TGCGCCAGCAGTGATACGGGGCGCGGGACTGAAGCTTTCTTT.

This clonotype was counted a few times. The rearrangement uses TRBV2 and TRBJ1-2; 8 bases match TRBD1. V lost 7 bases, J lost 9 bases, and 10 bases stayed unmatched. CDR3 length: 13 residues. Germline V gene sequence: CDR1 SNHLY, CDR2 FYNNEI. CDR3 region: CASTLRTGTRYTF. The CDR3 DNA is TGTGCCAGCACCCTAAGGACAGGGACTCGCTACACCTTC.

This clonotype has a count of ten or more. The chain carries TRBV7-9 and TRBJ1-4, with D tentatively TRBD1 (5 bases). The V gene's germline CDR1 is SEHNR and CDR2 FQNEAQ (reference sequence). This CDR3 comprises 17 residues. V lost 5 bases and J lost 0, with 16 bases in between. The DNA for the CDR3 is TGTGCCAGCAGCCCCGGCAGGGTGGGCGCAACTAATGAAAAACTGTTTTTT. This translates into CASSPGRVGATNEKLFF. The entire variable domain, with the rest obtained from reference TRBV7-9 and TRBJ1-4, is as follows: DTGVSQNPRHKITKRGQNVTFRCDPISEHNRLYWYRQTLGQGPEFLTYFQNEAQLEKSRLLSDRFSAERPKGSFSTLEIQRTEQGDSAMYLCASSPGRVGATNEKLFFGSGTQLSVL.

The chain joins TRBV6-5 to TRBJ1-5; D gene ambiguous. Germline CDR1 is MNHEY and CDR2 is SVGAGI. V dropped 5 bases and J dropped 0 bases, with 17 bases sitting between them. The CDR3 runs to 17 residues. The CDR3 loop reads CASSEWVWRSSNQPQHF. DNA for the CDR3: TGTGCCAGCAGTGAATGGGTTTGGAGGAGTAGCAATCAGCCCCAGCATTTT.